This T cell receptor beta chain stems from a study of shared clonotypes between healthy human individuals. Broader study findings: On the whole, naive subsets had larger estimated richness than memory subsets had. Sorted-subset sequencing was shown by rarefaction to be incomplete despite large depth.

The investigators split CD4+ cells into a CD45RA+ naive subset and a CD45RA-negative memory subset. TCRdb keeps only in-frame clones here, not all; method: immunoSEQ multiplex PCR. Of around 1.1 million clones in the sample, 70% to 80% were seen once. The CDR3 covers 17 residues. The junction had 12 bases not matched to a gene; V was cut back by 7 bases and J by 0 bases. The germline V gene has CDR1 MRHNA and CDR2 SNTAGT. A remark on this clone: What it recognizes is unknown.

J is TRBJ1-3 and V is TRBV6-4; 7 bases agree with TRBD1. The sample taken for sequencing was memory CD4+ T cells from PBMCs. Subset denoted: CD45RA-negative fraction. This sequence was found in a man between 18 and 35 years old in good health. Some clones in this sample may be carry-over from other donors' samples. CDR3 amino acids: CASTSRGQRHSGNTIYF. CDR3 DNA: TGTGCCAGCACCTCGAGGGGACAGCGACACTCTGGAAACACCATATATTTT.